The T cell receptor beta chain described here comes from a study of T-cell reconstitution after alpha-beta-depleted transplantation in children. Overall study findings and caveats: About two months after transplant, alpha-beta T cells reportedly came from several hundred expanded graft clones. T-cell counts and diversity were attributed mostly to newly produced T cells one year after transplant. Surviving thymic progenitors and recipient T cells were the source of high TCRbeta diversity at day 60 in some patients.

TCRbeta library construction was performed incorporating unique molecular identifiers. MiXCR, applied by TCRdb to the PCR reads, yields one record per CDR3 protein. The sample lists roughly 400,000 distinct CDR3 sequences, around two fifths occurring once. The CDR3 contains 15 residues. The V gene end was trimmed by 2 bases and the J gene end by 10 bases; junction bases not matched to a gene: 7. CDR1 is DFQATT, CDR2 SNEGSKA, per germline (reference sequence). About this clonotype itself: Its matching antigen is unknown.

The input for sequencing was PBMCs, taken before TCRalphabeta/CD19-depleted stem cell transplant. This TCR derives from a girl aged 2-10 years with aplastic anemia, due to receive a stem cell transplant. The chain links TRBV20-1 to TRBJ2-1; 14 nucleotides match TRBD2. CDR3 loop: CSARPGTSGRGEQFF. The DNA for the CDR3 is TGCAGTGCTAGACCCGGGACTAGCGGGAGAGGCGAGCAGTTCTTC.